These T cell receptor beta chains were read from a single sample in a study of T cell repertoires in cytomegalovirus infection. No cognate antigen is known for these TCRs. TCRdb independently ran MiXCR on the reads; one entry per CDR3 protein. The sample yields roughly 860,000 distinct CDR3 sequences, approximately 32% seen once. The sequencing here drew on cultured CD8+ T cells from PBMCs, taken from culture after CMV antigen stimulation. The receptor source for this set is a human donor in good health (CMV status not recorded). Some clones in this sample may be carry-over from other donors' samples. The conserved cysteine and the conserved F or W are not part of the CDR3 here.

J	V	CDR3
TRBJ2-1	TRBV12-3/TRBV12-4	AIRDRVNNEQF
TRBJ2-2	TRBV12-3/TRBV12-4	ASSPSFGELF
TRBJ1-5	TRBV20-1	SAGRGGSDQPQH
TRBJ1-1	TRBV10-3	VISESLGFEAF
TRBJ1-1	TRBV29-1	SVGTNSLNTEAF
TRBJ2-3	TRBV4-1	ASSQASDTQY
TRBJ1-1	TRBV19	ASSMLAGGTEAF
TRBJ1-1	TRBV4-1	ASSILTGKNTEAF
TRBJ2-2	TRBV29-1	SVELASGAGGELF
TRBJ2-3	TRBV28	ASRDSGASDTQY
TRBJ2-3	TRBV7-2	ASRATRGGTDTQY
TRBJ2-2	TRBV12-3/TRBV12-4	VSNGERSNTGELF
TRBJ1-1	TRBV7-8	ASSPHRERNTEAF
TRBJ1-1	TRBV27	ASRVSGRTEAF
TRBJ2-5	TRBV20-1	SASGWTGLPKETQY
TRBJ2-4	TRBV20-1	SARGTAAAKNIQY
TRBJ2-5	TRBV28	ASSHRDTHQETQY
TRBJ2-2	TRBV11-2	ASSTWDRRNTGELF
TRBJ2-7	TRBV19	ASSILGDYEQY
TRBJ2-7	TRBV7-9	ASSPGQGIFYEQY
TRBJ2-5	TRBV7-8	ASSHGLAGKETQY
TRBJ2-3	TRBV7-9	ASSLPRGLDSTDTQY
TRBJ1-1	TRBV6-5	ASSYGAFGGTEAF
TRBJ2-7	TRBV7-9	ASSPQTGDDEQY
TRBJ2-4	TRBV19	ASSTPEGRDKNIQY
TRBJ1-1	TRBV27	ASSLAGDSYTEAF
TRBJ2-2	TRBV29-1	SVETLTGKNTGELF
TRBJ2-7	TRBV6-1	ASSEEIGSSYEQY
TRBJ1-6	TRBV10-1	ASNPTGFYGNSPLH
TRBJ2-6	TRBV25-1	ASSETSNVLT
TRBJ1-5	TRBV27	ASSSLTGTEKPQH
TRBJ1-6	TRBV7-9	ASSFDSPLH
TRBJ1-5	TRBV27	ASSSVIGRSNQPQH
TRBJ2-5	TRBV27	ASRRLAGRQETQY
TRBJ1-2	TRBV10-3	AIRLNYGYT
TRBJ2-3	TRBV20-1	SARDGTSMSADTQY
TRBJ1-2	TRBV28	ASSFWDREVYGYT
TRBJ2-1	TRBV6-4	ASSEVAGGRDEQF
TRBJ2-1	TRBV20-1	SAMTGRGASYNEQF
TRBJ2-1	TRBV15	ATSRMTGSSYNEQF
TRBJ1-1	TRBV5-1	ASSLAAGVTEAF
TRBJ1-5	TRBV28	ASSQLRGYSNQPQH